Included here is one T cell receptor beta chain sequence, with context. What it recognizes is unknown. This sample stems from a study of T cells and Merkel cell carcinoma outcomes. Study observations and caveats: In Merkel cell carcinoma, repertoire and T-cell density reportedly predicted outcomes.

This CDR3 has 17 amino acids. Trimming removed 4 bases at V and 2 bases at J, with 21 bases between. From germline, CDR1 is SGDLS and CDR2 YYNGEE. TCRdb's table, derived via immunoSEQ multiplex PCR, lists solely in-frame clones and lacks some. The profile shows a few hundred clones, approximately 93% of them singletons. The chain is built from TRBV9 and TRBJ2-5; possibly TRBD1 or TRBD2 for D (6 bases each). The sample was tumor tissue from Merkel cell carcinoma. The receptor's source is a human donor with Merkel cell carcinoma. The CDR3 reads CASSPNLQGGRQETQYF. The CDR3 DNA reads as TGTGCCAGCAGCCCGAACTTACAGGGAGGAAGACAAGAGACCCAGTACTTC.